This T cell receptor beta chain derives from a study of blood T cell repertoires in COVID-19 (dated by TCRdb to about 2020). With regard to the full study: Samples from collaborators originated in the United States, Italy and Spain and spanned both the acute and convalescent phases of COVID-19. The prospective study material was composed of cDNA or gDNA derived from T cells, B-cell-depleted T cells, or PBMCs. Where available, HLA class I and class II types were taken from metadata supplied by the sample provider and were not determined by assay-based typing. Samples came from the ongoing ImmuneRACE study (first 160 participants) plus 1,254 subjects from 6 global collaborators. The repertoires were released in a freely available public database intended as a resource for research on the immune response to SARS-CoV-2. Deeply sampled blood TCRbeta repertoires from subjects exposed to, actively infected with, or recovered from COVID-19 were included in the dataset. Nearly every sample came with metadata listing a de-identified subject ID, COVID-19 status, age in years and sex.

On this clone: The antigen this receptor binds is unknown. Base qualities are not provided; no much larger clone lies one nucleotide away.

The immunoSEQ Assay, a bias-controlled multiplex PCR, was used to amplify TCRbeta CDR3 regions from genomic DNA. As for the authors' bioinformatics: The number of nucleated cells in each sample was estimated by amplification of reference gene primers within the assay. To quantify the absolute abundance of each unique TCRbeta CDR3 rearrangement, sequence reads were collapsed and filtered. For each sample, productive Simpson clonality was calculated as the square root of Simpson's diversity index over productive rearrangements. The source is immuneACCESS, and TCRdb retained only in-frame sequences with V and J called. Part of the clones is not carried over; for the studies checked, unresolved V genes explain less than half of this, and the remainder is unexplained. Clone size and V and J calls were adopted from that table, with D and trimming inferred from the DNA. This sample comprises 200,000 to 250,000 clones, approximately 89% of them detected only once. The top ten clonotypes cover 3% to 4% of the sample.

Enrolling through a virtual design, the prospective study's participants ranged in age from roughly 18 to 95 years and lived across around 25 United States geographic areas. In the prospective study, participants were assigned to cohorts based on the clinical history participants reported in a screening survey and a study questionnaire. A participant counted as exposed if, within 2 weeks of entering the study, that participant had been in contact with someone who had a PCR-confirmed or clinician-diagnosed COVID-19 case. In the prospective study, whole blood, serum and a nasopharyngeal or oropharyngeal swab were collected from each participant by mobile phlebotomists. Additional blood draws and questionnaires over a 2-month period could optionally be provided by prospective study participants. Blood samples from the prospective study were shipped frozen or at room temperature prior to DNA extraction.

Overall results and qualifications from the work: How much clinical and demographic metadata was included differed by source and by participant, and the metadata was provided uncurated.

Material: PBMCs or T cells enriched from blood (not recorded which). The receptor comes from a woman in her 30s who had been exposed to COVID-19.

The sequenced DNA is TGTGCCAGCAGCGTAGATACTAGCGAGTACGAGCAGTACTTC. It specifies CASSVDTSEYEQYF. The V and J genes are TRBV9 and TRBJ2-7; 7 bases in the junction line up with TRBD2. CDR1 and CDR2 are drawn from the germline V gene: SGDLS, YYNGEE. From the cysteine through the phenylalanine, the CDR3 covers 14 amino acids. The CDR3 DNA has 42 bases and is translated from base 1. Relative to germline, V is missing 0 bases and J is missing 4 bases, with 4 bases of the junction outside any gene match. Reference TRBV9 and TRBJ2-7 proteins supply the regions before and after the CDR3; the full variable domain is: DSGVTQTPKHLITATGQRVTLRCSPRSGDLSVYWYQQSLDQGLQFLIQYYNGEERAKGNILERFSAQQFPDLHSELNLSSLELGDSALYFCASSVDTSEYEQYFGPGTRLTVT.